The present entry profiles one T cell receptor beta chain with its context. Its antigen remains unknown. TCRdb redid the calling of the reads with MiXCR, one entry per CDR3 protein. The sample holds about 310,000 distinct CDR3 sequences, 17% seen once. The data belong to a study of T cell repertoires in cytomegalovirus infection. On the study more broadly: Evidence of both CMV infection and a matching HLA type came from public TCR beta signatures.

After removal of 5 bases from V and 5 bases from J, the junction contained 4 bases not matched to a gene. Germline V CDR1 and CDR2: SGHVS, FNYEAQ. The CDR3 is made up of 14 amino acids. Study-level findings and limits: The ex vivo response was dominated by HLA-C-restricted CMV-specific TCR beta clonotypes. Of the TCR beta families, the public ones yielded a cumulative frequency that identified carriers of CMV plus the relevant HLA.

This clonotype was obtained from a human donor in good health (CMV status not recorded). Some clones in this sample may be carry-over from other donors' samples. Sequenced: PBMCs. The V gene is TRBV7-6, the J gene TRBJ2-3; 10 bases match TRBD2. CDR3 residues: CASSERGGGDTQYF. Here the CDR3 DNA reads TGTGCCAGCAGCGAGCGGGGGGGCGGAGATACGCAGTATTTT.